The 27 T cell receptor beta chains below were found in one sample sequenced in a study of Ad26.COV2.S vaccination and SARS-CoV-2 variants. This table comes from immunoSEQ multiplex PCR, and its TCRdb copy is limited to in-frame clones, with some not included. The sample lists 450,000 to 550,000 clones; 85% to 90% were seen once. Treatment meaning: some 20 received Ad26.COV2.S at low or high dose, single or two shots; 5 received placebo; per-sample allocation not given. All samples were drawn on day 63, counting from the first vaccine or placebo injection. The source was peripheral blood, collected in a trial of Ad26.COV2.S vaccine versus placebo. These TCRs come from a person aged 18-60 years who received the Ad26.COV2.S COVID-19 vaccine or a placebo.

This clone came up once. The chain combines TRBV19 with TRBJ2-5, with D maybe TRBD1 (6 bases). This CDR3 is 13 amino acids long. Germline V gene lookup returns CDR1 LNHDA and CDR2 SQIVND (reference sequence). V was pared by 4 bases and J by 4 bases, with 10 bases between. The CDR3 reads CASSSTGLETQYF. The CDR3 nucleotides read TGTGCCAGTAGTAGTACAGGGTTAGAGACCCAGTACTTC.

The V call is TRBV5-1, the J call TRBJ1-4; perhaps TRBD1 as D (5 bases). V lost 3 bases and J 4 bases, leaving 10 bases between the germline ends. The CDR3 sequence is 14 residues long. Per the germline V gene, CDR1 is SGHRS and CDR2 is YFSETQ. In DNA, the CDR3 is TGCGCCAGCAGCTCGGGGCCCGATAATGAAAAACTGTTTTTT. Amino acids: CASSSGPDNEKLFF.

This clone occurred once. The chain combines TRBV5-1 with TRBJ2-7; 7 nucleotides match TRBD1. In germline, CDR1 is SGHRS, CDR2 YFSETQ. This CDR3 is 13 amino acids long. V lost 4 bases, J lost 1 base, and 2 bases stayed unmatched. The CDR3 nucleotides are TGCGCCAGCAGCGACAGGGTATCCTACGAGCAGTACTTC. Its translation: CASSDRVSYEQYF.

The genes are TRBV30 and TRBJ1-1; D is possibly TRBD1 (5 bases). Germline assignment: CDR1 GTSNPN and CDR2 SVGIG (reference sequence). The CDR3 loop spans 12 amino acids. V was clipped by 4 bases and J by 6 bases, with 12 bases between them. CDR3 in amino acids: CAWNRVRAEAFF. As DNA, the CDR3 is TGTGCCTGGAATAGAGTCAGGGCTGAAGCTTTCTTT.

This sequence joins TRBV15 and TRBJ1-6; D unclear. Trimming took off 1 base at V and 6 bases at J, with 10 bases between the two ends. From germline, CDR1 is LNHNV and CDR2 YYDKDF (reference sequence). The CDR3 is made up of 15 amino acids. The CDR3 here is CATSRGNFGNSPLHF. As DNA, the CDR3 is TGTGCCACCAGCAGAGGGAATTTTGGTAATTCACCCCTCCACTTT.

This clone was seen only a few times. This chain connects TRBV19 to TRBJ1-4; D remains unclear. Per germline, CDR1 LNHDA and CDR2 SQIVND (reference sequence). Trimming removed 3 bases at V and 7 bases at J, with 15 bases between. CDR3 length equals 15 residues. CDR3 residues: CASSIRGLEGEKLFF. The CDR3, as DNA: TGTGCCAGTAGTATTCGAGGGCTCGAGGGTGAAAAACTGTTTTTT.

The chain carries TRBV7-8 and TRBJ2-7; perhaps D is TRBD1 or TRBD2 (6 bases each). V dropped 1 base and J dropped 8 bases, with 18 bases sitting between them. CDR3 length: 15 amino acids. The germline CDR1 and CDR2 sequences are SGHVS and FQNEAQ. The CDR3 region is CASSLGGGTREKQYF. CDR3 bases: TGTGCCAGCAGCTTAGGAGGGGGAACGCGGGAAAAGCAGTACTTC.

This clone has a count of ten or more. The genes are TRBV10-3 and TRBJ1-6; D may be TRBD1 (5 bases). CDR1 ENHRY and CDR2 SYGVKD come from the germline V gene. The CDR3 is 16 amino acids. Trimming left V 6 bases short and J 7 bases short, with 19 bases between. The CDR3 region has the DNA TGTGCCATCAGCCAAGTGAGGGGAACGGGGAATTCACCCCTCCACTTT. It is translated as CAISQVRGTGNSPLHF.

Written as DNA, the CDR3 is TGTGCCAGCAGTTTTGTGCAGGGGGACCATGAAAAACTGTTTTTT. This gives the protein CASSFVQGDHEKLFF. This chain uses TRBV5-6 with TRBJ1-4; 7 bases fit TRBD1. This CDR3 contains 15 residues. Germline CDR1 is SGHDT and CDR2 is YYEEEE. The ends lost 5 bases at V and 6 bases at J; junction bases unmatched: 10.

The genes are TRBV7-2 and TRBJ2-2; no definite D call. Per germline, CDR1 SGHTA and CDR2 FQGNSA. The V end lost 6 bases, the J end lost 4 bases, and 15 bases lay between the germline ends. The CDR3 runs to 15 residues. CDR3 sequence (DNA): TGTGCCAGCAGAACGGCGGTTGTGGCCACCGGGGAGCTGTTTTTT. Translating it yields CASRTAVVATGELFF.

This clone was observed once. The V gene is TRBV3-1 (or the pseudogene TRBV3-2), the J gene TRBJ2-3; D remains ambiguous. This CDR3 contains 15 residues. Trimming removed 5 bases at V and 4 bases at J, with 16 bases between. In germline, CDR1 is LGHDT, CDR2 YNNKEL (reference sequence). CDR3 region: CASSFDSSPADTQYF. The CDR3 DNA reads TGTGCCAGCAGCTTCGACTCCAGCCCAGCAGATACGCAGTATTTT.

Here the CDR3 DNA reads TGCGCCAGCAGCTTGGGACTAGCGGGGGGAGAGACCCAGTACTTC. It encodes CASSLGLAGGETQYF. The chain couples TRBV5-1 to TRBJ2-5; 13 bases are shared with TRBD2. V shed 0 bases, J shed 4 bases, and the junction held 0 bases outside the gene matches. Germline-derived CDR1 and CDR2 are SGHRS and YFSETQ. CDR3 size: 15 residues.

The chain is built from TRBV5-1 and TRBJ1-3; 9 bases fit TRBD1. Germline V gives CDR1 SGHRS, CDR2 YFSETQ. The CDR3 length is 16 residues. Trimming took 1 base from V and 4 from J; bases not matched to a gene: 6. The CDR3 sequence is CASSLKGQGYGNTIYF. In nucleotides, the CDR3 is TGCGCCAGCAGCTTGAAAGGACAGGGGTACGGAAACACCATATATTTT.

The V call is TRBV7-9, the J call TRBJ1-4; 10 bases agree with TRBD1. Trimming cost V 5 bases and J 2 bases; bases outside gene matches: 5. The CDR3 runs 16 residues. CDR1 is SEHNR and CDR2 is FQNEAQ in the germline V gene (reference sequence). The CDR3 coding sequence is TGTGCCAGCAGCCCGGGACAGGGGACCACTAATGAAAAACTGTTTTTT. It is translated as CASSPGQGTTNEKLFF. The entire variable domain, with the rest obtained from reference TRBV7-9 and TRBJ1-4, is as follows: DTGVSQNPRHKITKRGQNVTFRCDPISEHNRLYWYRQTLGQGPEFLTYFQNEAQLEKSRLLSDRFSAERPKGSFSTLEIQRTEQGDSAMYLCASSPGQGTTNEKLFFGSGTQLSVL.

The rearrangement links TRBV18 to TRBJ1-2; perhaps TRBD1 as D (6 bases). CDR3 length: 13 residues. Trimming removed 3 bases from V and 4 bases from J, with 9 bases in between. Germline V CDR1 and CDR2: KGHSH, LQKENI. The CDR3 DNA sequence: TGTGCCAGCTCACCCGACAGGAGCTATGGCTACACCTTC. The encoded protein is CASSPDRSYGYTF.

The V gene is TRBV10-2, the J gene TRBJ2-3, with 8 bases matching TRBD1. J lost 2 bases, V lost 6 bases, and 7 bases had no gene match. The length of the CDR3 is 15 residues. Germline CDR1 WSHSY, CDR2 SAAADI. Here the CDR3 DNA reads TGCGCCAGCAGGACGGACAGGGAGACCACAGATACGCAGTATTTT. Amino acid sequence: CASRTDRETTDTQYF.

The rearrangement joins TRBV10-3 to TRBJ2-1; TRBD1 is a possible D gene (6 bases). From germline, CDR1 is ENHRY and CDR2 SYGVKD. The CDR3 runs to 12 residues. V lost 0 bases, J lost 10 bases, and 7 bases lay in between. CDR3 coding DNA: TGTGCCATCAGTGAGTCGGGGACAGAGCAGTTCTTC. It codes for CAISESGTEQFF.

The CDR3 DNA reads as TGTGCCAGCAGCCTTCAGTCCCGGGGGGGAGGCGATACGCAGTATTTT. Translating it yields CASSLQSRGGGDTQYF. The chain joins TRBV7-2 to TRBJ2-3, with 8 nucleotides matching TRBD2. Germline CDR1 reads SGHTA; CDR2 reads FQGNSA. V trimming: 5 bases; J trimming: 6 bases; junction bases outside the gene matches: 13. The CDR3 consists of 16 residues.

The rearrangement joins TRBV7-9 to TRBJ2-3; D unresolved. The CDR3 totals 15 residues. The V end lost 4 bases, the J end lost 0 bases, and 11 bases lay between the germline ends. Germline V gives CDR1 SEHNR, CDR2 FQNEAQ (reference sequence). CDR3 DNA: TGTGCCAGCAGCTACGACGGTACTAGCACAGATACGCAGTATTTT. Its translation is CASSYDGTSTDTQYF.

V and J are TRBV27 and TRBJ2-5; D is possibly TRBD2 (5 bases). Trimming removed 11 bases from V and 11 bases from J, with 15 bases in between. The CDR3 extends over 10 amino acids. CDR1 and CDR2 (germline): MNHEY, SMNVEV (reference sequence). DNA of the CDR3: TGTGCCGCGGGCACGTCGAGGCAGTACTTC. Translated, it gives CAAGTSRQYF.

The genes are TRBV29-1 and TRBJ2-5, with TRBD2 identical over 10 bases. This CDR3 region has 15 residues. V was pared by 7 bases and J by 2 bases, with 10 bases of the junction left unmatched. CDR1 is SQVTM and CDR2 is ANQGSEA in the germline V gene. CDR3 sequence reads: CSAWTSGMGQETQYF. CDR3 DNA sequence: TGCAGCGCCTGGACTAGCGGTATGGGACAAGAGACCCAGTACTTC.

J is TRBJ1-1 and V is TRBV18, with 7 bases that match TRBD1. Germline CDR1 and CDR2: KGHSH and LQKENI. The V gene end was trimmed by 3 bases and the J gene end by 4 bases; junction bases not matched to a gene: 11. This CDR3 spans 16 amino acids. CDR3 nucleotide sequence: TGTGCCAGCTCACCCTCCCCAGGGGGGACAGCCACTGAAGCTTTCTTT. It codes for CASSPSPGGTATEAFF.

This clone is a singleton in its sample. The chain recombines TRBV4-3 with TRBJ2-1, with 8 nucleotides matching TRBD2. Trimming took 4 bases from V and 3 from J; bases not matched to a gene: 11. Germline CDR1 is LGHNA and CDR2 is YSLEER. The length of the CDR3 is 17 residues. The CDR3 spells CASSPLSSGLGYNEQFF. The DNA for the CDR3 is TGCGCCAGCAGCCCCCTGTCTAGCGGGCTAGGCTACAATGAGCAGTTCTTC.

The chain uses TRBV4-3 and TRBJ2-1; tentative D call: TRBD1 (6 bases). V gave up 1 base and J gave up 6 bases, with 10 bases separating them. This CDR3 has 14 amino acids. In germline, CDR1 is LGHNA, CDR2 YSLEER. The CDR3, as DNA: TGCGCCAGCAGCCAAGTCTGGGGGCTCAATGAGCAGTTCTTC. Translating it yields CASSQVWGLNEQFF.

Comments on this clone: At the DNA level, this CDR3 is encoded by other sequences in the same sample as well. The chain employs TRBV9 and TRBJ1-2; TRBD1 matches 7 bases. This CDR3 contains 13 residues. The germline V gene has CDR1 SGDLS and CDR2 YYNGEE. V lost 2 bases to trimming and J lost 6 bases; unmatched junction nucleotides: 4. DNA for the CDR3: TGTGCCAGCAGCGTGACAGGGCTTGATGGCTACACCTTC. Translating it yields CASSVTGLDGYTF.

The J gene is TRBJ2-1, the V gene TRBV5-1; D not resolved. Germline CDR1 is SGHRS and CDR2 is YFSETQ. This CDR3 is 13 amino acids long. The V and J ends lost 4 bases and 9 bases respectively, with 14 bases between them. CDR3: CASSPNTLSEQFF. The DNA of the CDR3 is TGCGCCAGCAGCCCTAATACCTTGAGTGAGCAGTTCTTC. Together with reference TRBV5-1 and TRBJ2-1, the CDR3 gives the full variable domain: KAGVTQTPRYLIKTRGQQVTLSCSPISGHRSVSWYQQTPGQGLQFLFEYFSETQRNKGNFPGRFSGRQFSNSRSEMNVSTLELGDSALYLCASSPNTLSEQFFGPGTRLTVL.

This clone came up once. This chain uses TRBV18 with TRBJ2-1; the D is unclear. Germline CDR1 is KGHSH and CDR2 is LQKENI. Deletions cut 3 bases from V and 4 bases from J, with 16 bases between. The CDR3 runs to 16 residues. The CDR3 is CASSPTILQGYNEQFF. For the CDR3, the DNA is TGTGCCAGCTCACCCACCATCCTACAAGGGTACAATGAGCAGTTCTTC.